Below are 25 T cell receptor beta chains sequenced from a single sample in a study of neoadjuvant nivolumab and ipilimumab in lung cancer. The data were produced by immunoSEQ multiplex PCR, yet TCRdb's version contains in-frame clones alone and is incomplete. The data hold tens of thousands of clones, with roughly 89% observed a single time. Sequences were derived from blood, sampled before neoadjuvant nivolumab, alone or with ipilimumab. These receptor sequences come from an adult with non-small cell lung cancer. Some clones in this sample may be carry-over from other donors' samples.

The V and J genes are TRBV29-1 and TRBJ2-1, with 13 positions matching TRBD2. In germline, CDR1 is SQVTM, CDR2 ANQGSEA. Trimming at V came to 6 bases and at J to 9 bases, leaving 11 bases not matched to a gene. The CDR3 contains 15 residues. Written as DNA, the CDR3 is TGCAGCGTAAGGACTAGCGGGAGCCTTTTCGGTGAGCAGTTCTTC. It translates to CSVRTSGSLFGEQFF.

The V gene is TRBV19, the J gene TRBJ2-3, with 9 bases that match TRBD2. The trim removed 7 bases at V and 6 bases at J, leaving 11 bases unmatched. This CDR3 comprises 15 residues. Looked up from germline, CDR1 is LNHDA and CDR2 is SQIVND (reference sequence). The CDR3 coding sequence is TGTGCCAGTAAAGGGCGGGAGGGCCGGGGGGATACGCAGTATTTT. Its translation: CASKGREGRGDTQYF.

V gene TRBV9 combines with J gene TRBJ1-2, with 7 nucleotides matching TRBD1. The CDR3 is made up of 13 amino acids. Germline lookup yields CDR1 SGDLS and CDR2 YYNGEE. J lost 2 bases, V lost 3 bases, and 1 base had no gene match. This CDR3 reads CASSADRNYGYTF. The CDR3 DNA follows: TGTGCCAGCAGCGCGGACAGGAACTATGGCTACACCTTC.

V usage is TRBV7-3 and J usage is TRBJ1-2; 11 bases align to TRBD1. Germline loops: CDR1 SGHTA, CDR2 FQGTGA. The CDR3 runs 13 residues. The V gene end was trimmed by 5 bases and the J gene end by 6 bases; junction bases not matched to a gene: 2. The DNA of the CDR3 is TGTGCCAGCAGCACGGGACAGGGGGATGGCTACACCTTC. Its translation is CASSTGQGDGYTF.

This clone was observed once. J is TRBJ2-1 and V is TRBV19; 8 bases fit TRBD1. In germline, CDR1 is LNHDA, CDR2 SQIVND (reference sequence). The trim removed 6 bases at V and 9 bases at J, leaving 13 bases unmatched. This CDR3 spans 15 amino acids. The CDR3 nucleotides read TGTGCCAGTAGCGGGACAGGCACGGTGAGAGGTGAGCAGTTCTTC. This codes for CASSGTGTVRGEQFF.

The chain links TRBV5-1 to TRBJ2-3; TRBD1 agrees at 9 bases. With V trimmed by 0 bases and J by 4 bases, 3 bases remained unmatched. This CDR3 comprises 15 residues. CDR1 and CDR2 (germline): SGHRS, YFSETQ. CDR3 sequence: CASSLAGQGPDTQYF. In nucleotides, the CDR3 is TGCGCCAGCAGCTTGGCGGGACAGGGACCAGATACGCAGTATTTT.

The chain combines TRBV5-4 with TRBJ2-1, with D possibly being TRBD2 (5 bases). Germline CDR1 SGHNT, CDR2 YYREEE (reference sequence). The CDR3 runs to 15 residues. V was clipped by 4 bases and J by 5 bases, with 16 bases between them. The DNA of the CDR3 is TGTGCCAGCAGCCCCCAGCGCGGGCAGAACAATGAGCAGTTCTTC. This gives the protein CASSPQRGQNNEQFF.

The chain combines TRBV7-2 with TRBJ2-7; D is ambiguous. The length of the CDR3 is 14 residues. Trimming removed 5 bases at V and 5 bases at J, with 16 bases between. CDR1 and CDR2 from the germline V gene are SGHTA and FQGNSA. The CDR3 sequence is CASSRPPPRNEQYF. The CDR3 bases are TGTGCCAGCAGCCGACCTCCCCCTCGTAACGAGCAGTACTTC.

The chain couples TRBV5-6 to TRBJ2-5; a weak D match, TRBD2 (6 bases). V was pared by 4 bases and J by 5 bases, with 15 bases between. The CDR3 totals 14 residues. Germline assignment: CDR1 SGHDT and CDR2 YYEEEE. The CDR3 DNA follows: TGTGCCAGCAGCCGGAGGGCCGGGGGTGAGACCCAGTACTTC. Translated: CASSRRAGGETQYF.

The chain has TRBV5-1 and TRBJ2-7; 8 bases align to TRBD1. The germline CDR1 and CDR2 sequences are SGHRS and YFSETQ. V lost 1 base and J lost 6; bases outside the gene matches: 6. CDR3 length equals 14 residues. Here the CDR3 DNA reads TGCGCCAGCAGCTTGAGGCAGGGGGCTGGCGAGCAGTACTTC. Translation gives CASSLRQGAGEQYF.

The chain employs TRBV6-5 and TRBJ2-5, with 7 bases aligning to TRBD1. Trimming at V came to 2 bases and at J to 1 base, leaving 4 bases not matched to a gene. The CDR3 contains 15 residues. Germline CDR1 reads MNHEY; CDR2 reads SVGAGI. CDR3: CASSYTGTAQETQYF. CDR3 DNA sequence: TGTGCCAGCAGTTACACTGGGACAGCCCAAGAGACCCAGTACTTC.

The genes are TRBV4-2 and TRBJ2-7; no definite D call. V dropped 5 bases and J dropped 2 bases, with 10 bases sitting between them. Germline CDR1 and CDR2: LGHNA and YNFKEQ. The length of the CDR3 is 13 residues. CDR3 sequence reads: CASSFRAAYEQYF. CDR3 in DNA: TGTGCCAGCAGCTTTAGGGCCGCCTACGAGCAGTACTTC.

The chain carries TRBV6-6 and TRBJ2-2; TRBD1 matches at 8 bases. V shed 5 bases and J 9 bases; nucleotides not matched to a gene: 8. The CDR3 has 14 residues. CDR1 is MNHNY, CDR2 SVGAGI, per germline (reference sequence). The DNA for the CDR3 is TGTGCCAGCAGTACCAGACAGGGGAACCGGGAGCTGTTTTTT. This codes for CASSTRQGNRELFF.

This clone was picked up a small number of times. The chain links TRBV6-5 to TRBJ1-1; 7 nucleotides agree with TRBD1. The CDR3 length is 13 residues. The germline CDR1 and CDR2 sequences are MNHEY and SVGAGI. V shed 6 bases and J 5 bases; nucleotides not matched to a gene: 6. Here the CDR3 DNA reads TGTGCCAGCAGCCAGGGGGTACGGACTGAAGCTTTCTTT. Protein sequence: CASSQGVRTEAFF.

This clone was observed a single time. The CDR3 region has the DNA TGTGCCAGTACAGTCAATCCAAACACCGGGGAGCTGTTTTTT. This encodes CASTVNPNTGELFF. The V gene is TRBV19, the J gene TRBJ2-2; D unresolved. This CDR3 has 14 amino acids. Between the trimmed V and J ends, which lost 7 bases and 2 bases, there was a span of 11 bases. Germline V gives CDR1 LNHDA, CDR2 SQIVND (reference sequence).

The rearrangement uses TRBV29-1 and TRBJ2-1, with 7 bases matching TRBD1. Trimming cost V 7 bases and J 6 bases; bases outside gene matches: 9. The CDR3 has 13 residues. Germline V gene lookup returns CDR1 SQVTM and CDR2 ANQGSEA. The CDR3 DNA reads TGCAGCGCTGGATCCGACAGGGTCAATGAGCAGTTCTTC. Its protein is CSAGSDRVNEQFF.

The count of this clone is one. The CDR3: CASSSGLAGVTGELFF. The CDR3 DNA reads as TGTGCCAGCAGCTCGGGACTAGCGGGAGTCACCGGGGAGCTGTTTTTT. The chain combines TRBV5-4 with TRBJ2-2; 14 bases are a match to TRBD2. The CDR3 is 16 amino acids. Germline-derived CDR1 and CDR2 are SGHNT and YYREEE (reference sequence). The trim removed 3 bases at V and 4 bases at J, leaving 2 bases unmatched.

The gene calls are TRBV6-5 and TRBJ1-2, with 7 bases lining up with TRBD1. Germline-derived CDR1 and CDR2 are MNHEY and SVGAGI. The ends lost 5 bases at V and 4 bases at J; junction bases unmatched: 4. The CDR3 has 13 amino acids. CDR3 sequence: CASSEQGRYGYTF. CDR3 nucleotides: TGTGCCAGCAGTGAACAGGGGCGCTATGGCTACACCTTC.

The chain carries TRBV4-1 and TRBJ2-3; D not resolved. The germline gives CDR1 MGHRA, CDR2 YSYEKL. Trimming shortened V by 4 bases and J by 2 bases, and 10 bases separated the two germline ends. The CDR3 length is 14 residues. The chain's CDR3 is CASSPQGSTDTQYF. Written as DNA, the CDR3 is TGCGCCAGCAGCCCGCAAGGGTCCACAGATACGCAGTATTTT.

For the CDR3, the DNA is TGTGCCAGCAGCCTAATGAACCGGACAGGGGCCTACGAGCAGTACTTC. Translated: CASSLMNRTGAYEQYF. The chain joins TRBV14 to TRBJ2-7, with 9 nucleotides matching TRBD1. The CDR3 spans 16 residues. Germline CDR1 reads SGHDN; CDR2 reads FVKESK. V lost 4 bases, J lost 2 bases, and 9 bases stayed unmatched.

As regards this clone: The junction departs from the called germline gene at one end, perhaps through a read error. V gene TRBV5-8 combines with J gene TRBJ2-5; 13 positions agree with TRBD2. This CDR3 spans 15 amino acids. Looked up from germline, CDR1 is SGHTS and CDR2 is YDEGEE. Here the CDR3 DNA reads TGTGCCACCTCTCCGACTAGCGGGAGGCAAGAGGCCCAGTACTTC. Protein sequence: CATSPTSGRQEAQYF.

The genes are TRBV5-1 and TRBJ2-6, with D perhaps assigned TRBD1 or TRBD2 (5 bases each). The CDR3 consists of 17 residues. Germline CDR1 SGHRS, CDR2 YFSETQ. Trimming took 4 bases from V and 0 from J, leaving 14 bases between them. Here the CDR3 reads CASSGEIQASGANVLTF. The DNA of the CDR3 is TGCGCCAGCAGCGGGGAGATACAGGCCTCTGGGGCCAACGTCCTGACTTTC. Full variable domain (rest looked up from reference TRBV5-1 and TRBJ2-6): KAGVTQTPRYLIKTRGQQVTLSCSPISGHRSVSWYQQTPGQGLQFLFEYFSETQRNKGNFPGRFSGRQFSNSRSEMNVSTLELGDSALYLCASSGEIQASGANVLTFGAGSRLTVL.

The chain joins TRBV7-9 to TRBJ2-3, with D perhaps matching TRBD1 or TRBD2 (5 bases each). CDR1 and CDR2 from the germline V gene are SEHNR and FQNEAQ (reference sequence). This CDR3 has 17 residues. V was clipped by 4 bases and J by 2 bases, with 19 bases between them. The CDR3 is CASSSRGGLRSTDTQYF. CDR3 DNA: TGTGCCAGCAGCTCTAGGGGCGGGCTCCGGTCCACAGATACGCAGTATTTT. The entire variable domain, with the rest obtained from reference TRBV7-9 and TRBJ2-3, is as follows: DTGVSQNPRHKITKRGQNVTFRCDPISEHNRLYWYRQTLGQGPEFLTYFQNEAQLEKSRLLSDRFSAERPKGSFSTLEIQRTEQGDSAMYLCASSSRGGLRSTDTQYFGPGTRLTVL.

This chain uses TRBV7-8 with TRBJ1-5, with unresolved D. V shed 5 bases and J shed 0 bases, with 11 bases lying between them. Germline values: CDR1 SGHVS, CDR2 FQNEAQ. This CDR3 comprises 15 residues. The CDR3 loop is CASSLYSGSNQPQHF. For the CDR3, the DNA is TGTGCCAGCAGCCTCTACTCAGGTAGCAATCAGCCCCAGCATTTT. The full variable domain, its missing parts supplied by reference TRBV7-8 and TRBJ1-5, is GAGVSQSPRYKVAKRGQDVALRCDPISGHVSLFWYQQALGQGPEFLTYFQNEAQLDKSGLPSDRFFAERPEGSVSTLKIQRTQQEDSAVYLCASSLYSGSNQPQHFGDGTRLSIL.

The V and J genes are TRBV5-8 and TRBJ1-3, with D perhaps matching TRBD1 (5 bases). CDR1 and CDR2 (germline): SGHTS, YDEGEE. The CDR3 has 14 residues. Trimming shortened V by 4 bases and J by 4 bases, and 12 bases separated the two germline ends. The CDR3 is CASSRDGSGNTIYF. The CDR3 DNA is TGTGCCAGCAGCAGGGACGGCTCGGGAAACACCATATATTTT.